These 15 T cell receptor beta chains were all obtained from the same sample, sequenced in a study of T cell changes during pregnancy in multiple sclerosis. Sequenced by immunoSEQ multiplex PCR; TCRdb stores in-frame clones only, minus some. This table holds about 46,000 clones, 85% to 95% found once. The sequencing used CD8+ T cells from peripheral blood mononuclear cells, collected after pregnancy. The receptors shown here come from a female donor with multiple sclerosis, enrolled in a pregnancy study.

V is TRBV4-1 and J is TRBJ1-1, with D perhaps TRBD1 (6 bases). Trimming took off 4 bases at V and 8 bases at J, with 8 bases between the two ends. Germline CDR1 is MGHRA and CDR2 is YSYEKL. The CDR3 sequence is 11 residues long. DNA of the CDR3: TGCGCCAGCAGCCTACAGGGAGAAGCTTTCTTT. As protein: CASSLQGEAFF.

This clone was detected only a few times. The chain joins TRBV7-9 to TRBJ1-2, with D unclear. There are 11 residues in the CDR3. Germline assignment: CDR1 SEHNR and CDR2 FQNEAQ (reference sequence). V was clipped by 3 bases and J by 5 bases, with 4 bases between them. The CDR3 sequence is CASSFGYGYTF. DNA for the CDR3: TGTGCCAGCAGCTTCGGGTATGGCTACACCTTC. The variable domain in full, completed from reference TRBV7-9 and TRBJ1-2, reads DTGVSQNPRHKITKRGQNVTFRCDPISEHNRLYWYRQTLGQGPEFLTYFQNEAQLEKSRLLSDRFSAERPKGSFSTLEIQRTEQGDSAMYLCASSFGYGYTFGSGTRLTVV.

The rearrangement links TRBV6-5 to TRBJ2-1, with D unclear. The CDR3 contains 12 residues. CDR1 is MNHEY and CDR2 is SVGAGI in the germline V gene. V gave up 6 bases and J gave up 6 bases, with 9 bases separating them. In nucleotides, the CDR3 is TGTGCCAGCAGAACGTCAGTCAATGAGCAGTTCTTC. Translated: CASRTSVNEQFF.

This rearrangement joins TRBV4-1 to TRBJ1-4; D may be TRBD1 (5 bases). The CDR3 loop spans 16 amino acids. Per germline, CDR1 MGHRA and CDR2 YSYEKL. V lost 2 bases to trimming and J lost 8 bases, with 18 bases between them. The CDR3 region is CASSQPGGGIGEKLFF. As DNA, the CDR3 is TGCGCCAGCAGCCAACCCGGCGGGGGGATCGGAGAAAAACTGTTTTTT.

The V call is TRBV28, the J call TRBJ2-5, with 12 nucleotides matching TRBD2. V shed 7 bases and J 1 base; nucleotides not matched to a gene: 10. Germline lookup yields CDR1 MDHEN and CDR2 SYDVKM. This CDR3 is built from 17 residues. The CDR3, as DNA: TGTGCCAGCACCACCTCTAGCGGGAGGGCCTTCCAAGAGACCCAGTACTTC. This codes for CASTTSSGRAFQETQYF.

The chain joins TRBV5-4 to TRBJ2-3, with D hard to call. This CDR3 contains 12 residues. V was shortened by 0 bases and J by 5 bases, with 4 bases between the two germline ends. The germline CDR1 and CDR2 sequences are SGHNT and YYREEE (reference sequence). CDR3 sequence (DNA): TGTGCCAGCAGCTTGGGTCGAGATACGCAGTATTTT. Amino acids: CASSLGRDTQYF.

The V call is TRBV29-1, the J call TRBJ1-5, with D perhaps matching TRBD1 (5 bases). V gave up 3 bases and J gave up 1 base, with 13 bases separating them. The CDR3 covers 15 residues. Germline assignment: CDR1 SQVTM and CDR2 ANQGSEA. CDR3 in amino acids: CSVDAPGYSNQPQHF. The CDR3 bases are TGCAGCGTTGATGCTCCAGGGTACAGCAATCAGCCCCAGCATTTT.

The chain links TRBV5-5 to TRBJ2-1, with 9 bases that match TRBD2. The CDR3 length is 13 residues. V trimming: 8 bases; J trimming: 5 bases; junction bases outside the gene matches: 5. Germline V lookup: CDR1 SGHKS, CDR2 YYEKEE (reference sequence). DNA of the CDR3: TGTGCCAGTTATAGCGGGGGTGACAATGAGCAGTTCTTC. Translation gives CASYSGGDNEQFF.

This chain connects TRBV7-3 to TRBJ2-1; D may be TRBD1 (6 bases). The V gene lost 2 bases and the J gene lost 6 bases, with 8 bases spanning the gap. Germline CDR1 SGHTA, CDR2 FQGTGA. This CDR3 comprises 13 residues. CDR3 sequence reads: CASSLGQINEQFF. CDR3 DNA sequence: TGTGCCAGCAGCTTAGGACAGATCAATGAGCAGTTCTTC.

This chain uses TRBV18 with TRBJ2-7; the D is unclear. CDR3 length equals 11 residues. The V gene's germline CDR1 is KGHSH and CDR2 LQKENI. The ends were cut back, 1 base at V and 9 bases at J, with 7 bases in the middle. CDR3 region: CASSPQRGQYF. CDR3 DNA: TGTGCCAGCTCACCACAACGAGGGCAGTACTTC. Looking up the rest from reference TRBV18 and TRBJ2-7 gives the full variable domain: NAGVMQNPRHLVRRRGQEARLRCSPMKGHSHVYWYRQLPEEGLKFMVYLQKENIIDESGMPKERFSAEFPKEGPSILRIQQVVRGDSAAYFCASSPQRGQYFGPGTRLTVT.

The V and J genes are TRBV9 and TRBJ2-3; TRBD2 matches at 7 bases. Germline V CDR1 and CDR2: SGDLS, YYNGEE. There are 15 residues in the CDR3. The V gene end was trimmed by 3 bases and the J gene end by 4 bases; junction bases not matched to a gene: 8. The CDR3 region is CASSGVGGTPDTQYF. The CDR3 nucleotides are TGTGCCAGCAGCGGGGTGGGAGGGACCCCAGATACGCAGTATTTT.

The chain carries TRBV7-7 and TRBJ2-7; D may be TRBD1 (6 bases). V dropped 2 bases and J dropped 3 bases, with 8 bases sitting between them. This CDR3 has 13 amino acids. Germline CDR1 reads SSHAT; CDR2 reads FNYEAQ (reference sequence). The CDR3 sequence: CASSLNRDYEQYF. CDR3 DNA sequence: TGTGCCAGCAGCTTAAACAGGGACTACGAGCAGTACTTC. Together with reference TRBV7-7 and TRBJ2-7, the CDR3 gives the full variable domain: GAGVSQSPRYKVTKRGQDVTLRCDPISSHATLYWYQQALGQGPEFLTYFNYEAQPDKSGLPSDRFSAERPEGSISTLTIQRTEQRDSAMYRCASSLNRDYEQYFGPGTRLTVT.

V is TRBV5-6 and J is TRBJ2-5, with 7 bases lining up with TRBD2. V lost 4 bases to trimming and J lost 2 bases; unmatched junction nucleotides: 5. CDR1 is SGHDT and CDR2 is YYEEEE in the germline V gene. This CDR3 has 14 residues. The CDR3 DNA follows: TGTGCCAGCAGCACTCTAGCGGCTCAAGAGACCCAGTACTTC. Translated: CASSTLAAQETQYF.

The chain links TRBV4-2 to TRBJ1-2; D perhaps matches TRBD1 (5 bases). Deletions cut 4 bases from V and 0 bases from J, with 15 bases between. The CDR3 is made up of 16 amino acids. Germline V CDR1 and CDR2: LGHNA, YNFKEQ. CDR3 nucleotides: TGTGCCAGCAGCCCCCACGGAAGGGGAACTAACTATGGCTACACCTTC. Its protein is CASSPHGRGTNYGYTF.

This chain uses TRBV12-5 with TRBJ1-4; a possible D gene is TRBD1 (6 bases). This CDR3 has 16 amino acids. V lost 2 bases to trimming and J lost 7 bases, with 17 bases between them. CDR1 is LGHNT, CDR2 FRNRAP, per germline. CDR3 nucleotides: TGTGCTAGTGGTTTGATGGGGGGGCCGGATAGTGAAAAACTGTTTTTT. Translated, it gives CASGLMGGPDSEKLFF.